The T cell receptor (beta chain) described here comes from a study of T-cell reconstitution after alpha-beta-depleted transplantation in children. Construction of the TCRbeta library involved unique molecular identifiers. TCRdb fed the PCR reads into MiXCR, producing one record per CDR3 protein. The sample has some 500,000 distinct CDR3 sequences, 15% to 20% seen once. The source is a human donor who donated a stem cell graft to a child with acute lymphoblastic leukemia. Sequenced material: PBMCs from the stem cell graft donor, taken from the stem cell graft.

The CDR3: CASSFEGPNYEQYF. CDR3 in DNA: TGTGCCAGCAGTTTCGAGGGGCCGAACTACGAGCAGTACTTC. The chain carries TRBV27 and TRBJ2-7; either TRBD1 or TRBD2 may fit D (5 bases each). Between the trimmed V and J ends, which lost 3 bases and 3 bases, there was a span of 12 bases. Germline CDR1 reads MNHEY; CDR2 reads SMNVEV (reference sequence). CDR3 length equals 14 residues.